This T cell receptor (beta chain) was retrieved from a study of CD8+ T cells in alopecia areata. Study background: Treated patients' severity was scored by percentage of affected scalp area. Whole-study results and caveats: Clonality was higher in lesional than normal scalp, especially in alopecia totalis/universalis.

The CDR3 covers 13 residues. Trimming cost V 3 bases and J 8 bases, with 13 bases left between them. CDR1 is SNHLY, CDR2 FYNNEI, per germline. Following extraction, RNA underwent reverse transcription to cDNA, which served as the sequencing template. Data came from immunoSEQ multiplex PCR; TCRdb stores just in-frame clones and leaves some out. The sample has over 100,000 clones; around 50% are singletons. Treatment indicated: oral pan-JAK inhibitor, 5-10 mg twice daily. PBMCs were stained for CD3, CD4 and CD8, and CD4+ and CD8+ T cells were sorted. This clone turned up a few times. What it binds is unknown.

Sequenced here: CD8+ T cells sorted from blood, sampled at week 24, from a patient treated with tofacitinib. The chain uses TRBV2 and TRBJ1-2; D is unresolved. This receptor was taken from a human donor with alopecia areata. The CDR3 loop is CASSEGEGDGYTF. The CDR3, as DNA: TGTGCCAGCAGTGAGGGCGAGGGCGACGGCTACACCTTC.